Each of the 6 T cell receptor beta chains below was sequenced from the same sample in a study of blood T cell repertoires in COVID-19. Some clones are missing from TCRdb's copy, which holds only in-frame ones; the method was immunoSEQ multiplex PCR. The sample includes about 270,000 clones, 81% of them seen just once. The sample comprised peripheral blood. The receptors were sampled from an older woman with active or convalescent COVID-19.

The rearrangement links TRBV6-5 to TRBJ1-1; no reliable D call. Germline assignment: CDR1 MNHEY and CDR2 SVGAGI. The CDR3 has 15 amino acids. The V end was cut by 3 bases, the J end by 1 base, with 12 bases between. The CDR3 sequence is CASSYEGIGNTEAFF. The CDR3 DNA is TGTGCCAGCAGTTATGAGGGCATCGGGAACACTGAAGCTTTCTTT.

The CDR3 DNA reads TGTGCCAGCAGTCCGTGGACAGGGACCTATGGCTACACCTTC. Translating gives CASSPWTGTYGYTF. The chain links TRBV27 to TRBJ1-2, with 8 positions matching TRBD1. After removal of 5 bases from V and 4 bases from J, the junction contained 6 bases not matched to a gene. The V gene's germline CDR1 is MNHEY and CDR2 SMNVEV (reference sequence). There are 14 residues in the CDR3.

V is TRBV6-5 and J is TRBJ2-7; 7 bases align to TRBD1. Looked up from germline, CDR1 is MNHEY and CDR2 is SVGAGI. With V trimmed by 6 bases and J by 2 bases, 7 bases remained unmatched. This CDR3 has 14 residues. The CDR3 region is CASRPLDRTYEQYF. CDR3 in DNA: TGTGCCAGCAGGCCTTTGGACAGGACCTACGAGCAGTACTTC.

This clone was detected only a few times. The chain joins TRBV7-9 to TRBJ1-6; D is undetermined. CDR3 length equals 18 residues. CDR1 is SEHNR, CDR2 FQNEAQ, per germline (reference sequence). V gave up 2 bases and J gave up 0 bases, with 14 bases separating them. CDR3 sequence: CASSLRAGSSSYNSPLHF. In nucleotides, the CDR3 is TGTGCCAGCAGCTTACGTGCAGGCTCAAGCTCCTATAATTCACCCCTCCACTTT.

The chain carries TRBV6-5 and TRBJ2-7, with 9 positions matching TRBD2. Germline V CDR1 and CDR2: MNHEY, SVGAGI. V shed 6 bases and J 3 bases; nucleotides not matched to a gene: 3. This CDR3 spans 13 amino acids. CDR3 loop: CASRAGGYYEQYF. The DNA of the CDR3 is TGTGCCAGCAGAGCGGGGGGCTACTACGAGCAGTACTTC.

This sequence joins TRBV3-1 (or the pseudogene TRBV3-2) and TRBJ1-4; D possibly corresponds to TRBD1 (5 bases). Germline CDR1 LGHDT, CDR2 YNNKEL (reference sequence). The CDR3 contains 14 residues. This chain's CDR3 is CVGSRRATNEKLFF. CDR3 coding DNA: TGTGTCGGCAGCCGCAGGGCAACTAATGAAAAACTGTTTTTT.